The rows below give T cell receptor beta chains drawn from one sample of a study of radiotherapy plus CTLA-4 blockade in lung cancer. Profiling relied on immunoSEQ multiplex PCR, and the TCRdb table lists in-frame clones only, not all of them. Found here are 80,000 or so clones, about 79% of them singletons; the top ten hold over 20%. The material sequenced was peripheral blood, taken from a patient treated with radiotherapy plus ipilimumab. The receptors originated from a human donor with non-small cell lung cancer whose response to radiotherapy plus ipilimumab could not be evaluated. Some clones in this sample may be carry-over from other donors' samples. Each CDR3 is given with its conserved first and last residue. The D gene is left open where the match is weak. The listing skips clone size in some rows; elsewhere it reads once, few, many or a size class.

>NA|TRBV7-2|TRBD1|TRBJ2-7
TGTGCCAGCAGCTTAGGAGGGACAGGGTTCTACGAGCAGTACTTC
CASSLGGTGFYEQYF
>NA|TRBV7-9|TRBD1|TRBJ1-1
TGTGCCAGCATATTACAGGGGTCCACTGAAGCTTTCTTT
CASILQGSTEAFF
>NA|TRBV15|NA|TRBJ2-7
TGCGCCACCAGCAGAGAGGGCCGGGGATACGAGCAGTACTTC
CATSREGRGYEQYF
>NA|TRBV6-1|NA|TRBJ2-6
TGTGCCAGCACCTCCCAGGGGTACGTCCTGACTTTC
CASTSQGYVLTF
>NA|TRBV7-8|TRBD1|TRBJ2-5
TGTGCCAGCAGCGGAGGCACATACAGGGGCGGCGAGACCCAGTACTTC
CASSGGTYRGGETQYF
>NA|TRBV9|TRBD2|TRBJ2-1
TGTGCCAGCAGCCCAGGGACTATTCACAATGAGCAGTTCTTC
CASSPGTIHNEQFF
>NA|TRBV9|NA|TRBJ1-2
TGTGCCAGCAGGGGAGGAGGGATCTATGGCTACACCTTC
CASRGGGIYGYTF
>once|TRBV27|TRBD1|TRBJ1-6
TGTGCCAGCAGTAAGGGACAGTATAATTCACCCCTCCACTTT
CASSKGQYNSPLHF
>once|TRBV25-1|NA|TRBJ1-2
TGTGCCAGCAGTCGCATGCAGGGCTACACCTTC
CASSRMQGYTF
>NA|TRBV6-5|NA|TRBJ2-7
TGTGCCAGCAGTTACGGACCTCCGGGAAGTTCCTACGAGCAGTACTTC
CASSYGPPGSSYEQYF
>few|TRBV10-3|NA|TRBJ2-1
TGTGCCATCAGTACCGGGACACTACGAGACGCGTACAATGAGCAGTTCTTC
CAISTGTLRDAYNEQFF
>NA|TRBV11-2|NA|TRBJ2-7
TGTGCCAGCAGCGCAGGAGGCGGGTACGAGCAGTACTTC
CASSAGGGYEQYF
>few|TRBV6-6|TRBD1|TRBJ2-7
TGTGCCAGCAGTTTGGGACAGGGAGCCTCCTACGAGCAGTACTTC
CASSLGQGASYEQYF
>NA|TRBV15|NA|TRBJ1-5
TGTGCCACCAGCAGAATGACGGGGAATCAGCCCCAGCATTTT
CATSRMTGNQPQHF
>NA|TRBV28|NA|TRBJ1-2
TGTGCCAGCAGTTTGCTGGCGGGAGGCTACACCTTC
CASSLLAGGYTF
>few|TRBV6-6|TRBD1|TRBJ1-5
TGTGCCAGCAGACCTACCGGGACAGGGTATCAGCCCCAGCATTTT
CASRPTGTGYQPQHF
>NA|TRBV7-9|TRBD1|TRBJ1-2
TGTGCCAGCAGCCCTACAGGGGGTTTATATGGCTACACCTTC
CASSPTGGLYGYTF
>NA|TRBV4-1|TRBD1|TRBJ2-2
TGCGCCAGCAGCCTGTCCGACAGGGGAGTGGCACCGGAGCTGTTTTTT
CASSLSDRGVAPELFF
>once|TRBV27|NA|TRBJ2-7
TGTGCCAGCAGTTTCAGGGCCCCCTACGAGCAGTACTTC
CASSFRAPYEQYF
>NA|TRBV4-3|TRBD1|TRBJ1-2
TGCGCCAGCAGCCAAGATCTAAGGGGGCACTATGGCTACACCTTC
CASSQDLRGHYGYTF
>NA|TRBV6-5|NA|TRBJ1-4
TGTGCCAGCAGCCTTCCGGAGGGCGAGAAACTGTTTTTT
CASSLPEGEKLFF
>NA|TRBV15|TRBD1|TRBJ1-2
TGTGCCACCAGCAGAGATGCGACAGGGGGTGGCTACACCTTC
CATSRDATGGGYTF
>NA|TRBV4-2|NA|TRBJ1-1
TGTGCCAGCAGCGCCAGGGGAATGAACACTGAAGCTTTCTTT
CASSARGMNTEAFF
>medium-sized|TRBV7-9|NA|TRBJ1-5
TGTGCCAGCACCTTCACCAAGCCAGGGCAGCTCGACAATCAGCCCCAGCATTTT
CASTFTKPGQLDNQPQHF
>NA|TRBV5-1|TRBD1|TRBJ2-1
TGCGCCAGCAGCTCAACAGGGGGCTACAATGAGCAGTTCTTC
CASSSTGGYNEQFF
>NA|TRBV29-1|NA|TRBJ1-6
TGCAGCGTTGTTTCAGGGATCAGGATTACCAATAATTCACCCCTCCACTTT
CSVVSGIRITNNSPLHF
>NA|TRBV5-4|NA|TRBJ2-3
TGTGCCAGCAGCTTGACCCGCGCGGGGACTAGCACAGATACGCAGTATTTT
CASSLTRAGTSTDTQYF
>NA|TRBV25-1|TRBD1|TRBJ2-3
TGTGCCAGCAGTGGACAGGGGGCATCAGATACGCAGTATTTT
CASSGQGASDTQYF
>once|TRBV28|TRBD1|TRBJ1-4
TGTGCCAGTACCCGACAGGGACGTGAAAAACTGTTTTTT
CASTRQGREKLFF
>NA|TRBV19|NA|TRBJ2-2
TGTGCCAGTATAGGAGGCCGTTTAGGCCGCACCGGGGAGCTGTTTTTT
CASIGGRLGRTGELFF
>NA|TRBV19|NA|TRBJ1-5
TGTGCCAGTAGTATTTTGGCGGGTCGATATTCCAATCAGCCCCAGCATTTT
CASSILAGRYSNQPQHF
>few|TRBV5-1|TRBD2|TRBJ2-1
TGCGCCAGCAGCTTGGGACTAGCGGGGGGGATCGATGAGCAGTTCTTC
CASSLGLAGGIDEQFF
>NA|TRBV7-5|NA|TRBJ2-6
TGTGCCAGAAGCCCCACGGGACAGAGATTCCCTGGGGCCAACGTCCTGACTTTC
CARSPTGQRFPGANVLTF
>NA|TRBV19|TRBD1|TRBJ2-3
TGTGCCAGTAGTCTTCGGACAGGTGGAAGCACAGATACGCAGTATTTT
CASSLRTGGSTDTQYF
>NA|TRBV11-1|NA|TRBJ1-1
TGTGCCAGCAGCCCGCTCGGAGGGAACACTGAAGCTTTCTTT
CASSPLGGNTEAFF
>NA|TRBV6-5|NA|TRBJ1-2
TGTGCCAGCACTAGCGGTAACTATGGCTACACCTTC
CASTSGNYGYTF
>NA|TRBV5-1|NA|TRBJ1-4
TGCGCCAGCAGCTTGGCAGGGAATGAAAAACTGTTTTTT
CASSLAGNEKLFF
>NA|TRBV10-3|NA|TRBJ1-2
TGTGCCATCAGTGTTGAGGGCAACTATGGCTACACCTTC
CAISVEGNYGYTF
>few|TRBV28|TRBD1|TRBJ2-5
TGTGCCAGCAGTACAGGGGGCCTCCAAGAGACCCAGTACTTC
CASSTGGLQETQYF
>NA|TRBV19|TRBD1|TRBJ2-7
TGTGCCAGTAGTGGGCAGGGGACAGCCTACGAGCAGTACTTC
CASSGQGTAYEQYF
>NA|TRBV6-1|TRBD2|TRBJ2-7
TGTGCCAGCAGTGAAAGACTAGCCCGGGCCTACGAGCAGTACTTC
CASSERLARAYEQYF
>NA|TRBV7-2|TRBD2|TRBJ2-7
TGTGCCAGCAGCTCCACTAGCGTCAGGTACGAGCAGTACTTC
CASSSTSVRYEQYF
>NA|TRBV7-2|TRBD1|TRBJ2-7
TGTGCCAGCAGCTCACCCGGGACAGGGTTCTACGAGCAGTACTTC
CASSSPGTGFYEQYF
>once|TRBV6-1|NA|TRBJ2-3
TGTGCCAGCTCTCCGGGACAACACACAGATACGCAGTATTTT
CASSPGQHTDTQYF
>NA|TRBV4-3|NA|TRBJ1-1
TGCGCCAGCAGCCAAGGAACAGGTGGGGCGAACACTGAAGCTTTCTTT
CASSQGTGGANTEAFF
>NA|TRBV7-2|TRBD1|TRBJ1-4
TGTGCCAGCAGCTTAGTTACAGGGGGCCATGAAAAACTGTTTTTT
CASSLVTGGHEKLFF
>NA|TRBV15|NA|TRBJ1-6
TGTGCCACCAGCAGAGGGACACGGGAGCATTCACCCCTCCACTTT
CATSRGTREHSPLHF
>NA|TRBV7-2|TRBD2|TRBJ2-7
TGTGCCAGCAGCTTAGACGGGGGGGCCTACGAGCAGTACTTC
CASSLDGGAYEQYF
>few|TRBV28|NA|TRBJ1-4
TGTGCCAGCAGTAGGGGGTTGGGTGAAAAACTGTTTTTT
CASSRGLGEKLFF
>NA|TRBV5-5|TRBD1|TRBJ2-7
TGTGCCAGCAGCTTAGGGGGCCTCTACGAGCAGTACTTC
CASSLGGLYEQYF
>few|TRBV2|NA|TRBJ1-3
TGTGCCAGCGGGAGGGACTTCGGCTCTGGAAACACCATATATTTT
CASGRDFGSGNTIYF
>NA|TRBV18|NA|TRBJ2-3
TGTGCCAGCTCACGCGGGGGCCTCTCGGGCACAGATACGCAGTATTTT
CASSRGGLSGTDTQYF
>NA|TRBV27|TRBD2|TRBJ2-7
TGTGCCAGCAGTGCTTTACTAGCGATCGAGGAGCAGTACTTC
CASSALLAIEEQYF